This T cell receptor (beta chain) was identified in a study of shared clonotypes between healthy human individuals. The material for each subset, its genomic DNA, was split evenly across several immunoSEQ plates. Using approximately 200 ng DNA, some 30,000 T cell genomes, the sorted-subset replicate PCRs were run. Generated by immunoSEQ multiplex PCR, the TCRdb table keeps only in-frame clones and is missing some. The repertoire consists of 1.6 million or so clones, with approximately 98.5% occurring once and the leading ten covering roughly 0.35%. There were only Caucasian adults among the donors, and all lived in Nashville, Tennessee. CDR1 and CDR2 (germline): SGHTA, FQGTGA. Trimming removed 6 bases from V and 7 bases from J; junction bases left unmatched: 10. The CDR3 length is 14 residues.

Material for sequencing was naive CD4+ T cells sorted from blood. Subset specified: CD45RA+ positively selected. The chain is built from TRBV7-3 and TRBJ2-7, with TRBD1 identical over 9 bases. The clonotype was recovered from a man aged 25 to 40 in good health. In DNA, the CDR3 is TGTGCCAGCAGTCAAGAATCGGGACAGGGAGAGCAGTACTTC. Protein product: CASSQESGQGEQYF.